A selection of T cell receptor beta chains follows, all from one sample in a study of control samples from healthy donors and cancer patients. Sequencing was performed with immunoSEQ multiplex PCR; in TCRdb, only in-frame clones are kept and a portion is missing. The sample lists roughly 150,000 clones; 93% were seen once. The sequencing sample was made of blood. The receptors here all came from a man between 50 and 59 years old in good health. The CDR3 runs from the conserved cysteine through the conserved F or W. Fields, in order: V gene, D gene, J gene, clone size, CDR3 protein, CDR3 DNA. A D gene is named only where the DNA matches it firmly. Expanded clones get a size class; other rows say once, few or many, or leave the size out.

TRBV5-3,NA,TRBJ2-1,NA,CARSLVLADNNEQFF,TGTGCCAGAAGCTTGGTATTAGCGGATAACAATGAGCAGTTCTTC
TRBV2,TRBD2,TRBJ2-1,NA,CASSPGTSNEQFF,TGTGCCAGCAGCCCCGGGACTAGTAATGAGCAGTTCTTC
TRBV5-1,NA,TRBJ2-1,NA,CASSLGGRGWNEQFF,TGCGCCAGCAGCTTGGGGGGAAGGGGCTGGAATGAGCAGTTCTTC
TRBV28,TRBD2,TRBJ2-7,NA,CASSLGTSGKTYEQYF,TGTGCCAGCAGTCTCGGGACTAGCGGGAAAACCTACGAGCAGTACTTC
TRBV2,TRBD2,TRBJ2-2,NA,CASELAGAPTGELFF,TGTGCCAGCGAGCTAGCGGGAGCTCCCACCGGGGAGCTGTTTTTT
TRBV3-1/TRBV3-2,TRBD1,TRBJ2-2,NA,CASSTRDRPGELFF,TGTGCCAGCAGCACGCGGGACAGGCCCGGGGAGCTGTTTTTT
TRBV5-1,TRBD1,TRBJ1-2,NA,CASSQTGQSKGGYTF,TGCGCCAGCAGCCAGACGGGACAGTCGAAGGGTGGCTACACCTTC
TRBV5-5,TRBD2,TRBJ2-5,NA,CASSFGLAGGQETQYF,TGTGCCAGCAGCTTTGGACTAGCGGGAGGGCAAGAGACCCAGTACTTC
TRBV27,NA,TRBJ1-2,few,CASREGGRGYGYTF,TGTGCCAGCAGGGAGGGCGGACGGGGCTATGGCTACACCTTC
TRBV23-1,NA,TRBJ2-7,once,CASIAQYRSEQYF,TGCGCCAGCATCGCCCAATATAGATCCGAGCAGTACTTC
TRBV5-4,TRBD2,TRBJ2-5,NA,CASSLRREVQQETQYF,TGTGCCAGCAGCTTGAGGCGGGAGGTTCAGCAAGAGACCCAGTACTTC
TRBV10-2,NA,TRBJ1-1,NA,CATGYTATNTEAFF,TGCGCCACCGGTTATACAGCGACGAACACTGAAGCTTTCTTT
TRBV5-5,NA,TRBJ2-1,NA,CASSREQGSYNEQFF,TGTGCCAGCAGCCGCGAACAGGGATCCTACAATGAGCAGTTCTTC
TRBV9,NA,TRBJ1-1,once,CASSPTPGPITEAFF,TGTGCCAGCAGCCCGACGCCGGGGCCGATCACTGAAGCTTTCTTT
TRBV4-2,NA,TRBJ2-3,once,CASSQDRTGYLNTQYF,TGTGCCAGCAGCCAAGATAGGACGGGCTATCTAAATACGCAGTATTTT
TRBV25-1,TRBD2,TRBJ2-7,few,CASSDGAGGPSYEQYF,TGTGCCAGCAGTGATGGAGCGGGAGGTCCCTCCTACGAGCAGTACTTC
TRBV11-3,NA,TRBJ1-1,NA,CASSSQGNTEAFF,TGTGCCAGCAGCTCACAGGGTAACACTGAAGCTTTCTTT
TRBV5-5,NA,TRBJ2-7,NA,CASSPQTGPLREQYF,TGTGCCAGCAGCCCTCAGACAGGTCCCCTTCGTGAGCAGTACTTC
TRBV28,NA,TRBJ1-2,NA,CASSFGHLNYGYTF,TGTGCCAGCAGTTTTGGACACCTTAACTATGGCTACACCTTC
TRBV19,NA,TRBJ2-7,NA,CASKKRWPAGEQYF,TGTGCCAGCAAAAAGAGGTGGCCAGCCGGGGAGCAGTACTTC
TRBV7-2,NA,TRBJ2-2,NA,CASSFVFGNTGELFF,TGTGCCAGCAGCTTTGTTTTTGGGAACACCGGGGAGCTGTTTTTT
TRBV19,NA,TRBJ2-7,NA,CASSIRQGRHEQYF,TGTGCCAGTAGTATAAGGCAGGGGAGACACGAGCAGTACTTC
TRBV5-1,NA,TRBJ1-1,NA,CASSLDMNTEAFF,TGCGCCAGCAGCTTGGATATGAACACTGAAGCTTTCTTT
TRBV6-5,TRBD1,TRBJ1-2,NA,CASSYAGTGGEGYTF,TGTGCCAGCAGTTACGCCGGGACAGGGGGTGAAGGCTACACCTTC
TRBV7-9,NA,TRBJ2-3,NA,CASSLGGRGSTDTQYF,TGTGCCAGCAGCTTAGGAGGTCGGGGGAGCACAGATACGCAGTATTTT
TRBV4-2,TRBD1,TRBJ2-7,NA,CASTRDSFTYEQYF,TGTGCCAGCACCCGGGACAGTTTTACCTACGAGCAGTACTTC
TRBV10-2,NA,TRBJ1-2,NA,CASSEPTRGYGYTF,TGCGCCAGCAGTGAACCGACTCGGGGCTATGGCTACACCTTC
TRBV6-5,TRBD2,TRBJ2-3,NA,CASSPSGGSTDTQYF,TGTGCCAGCAGTCCTAGCGGGGGAAGCACAGATACGCAGTATTTT
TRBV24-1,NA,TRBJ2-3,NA,CATRGGGRSSAQYF,TGTGCCACCCGGGGCGGGGGCCGGTCTTCGGCGCAGTATTTT
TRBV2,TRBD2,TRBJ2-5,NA,CASRLSGRDQTQYF,TGTGCCAGCAGACTCAGCGGGAGGGATCAGACCCAGTACTTC
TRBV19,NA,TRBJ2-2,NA,CASSMSGKNTGELFF,TGTGCCAGTAGTATGTCAGGCAAGAACACCGGGGAGCTGTTTTTT
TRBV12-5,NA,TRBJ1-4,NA,CASGLGRKLFF,TGTGCTAGTGGTTTGGGGCGGAAACTGTTTTTT
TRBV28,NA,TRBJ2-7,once,CASSFYAGRGGPEQYF,TGTGCCAGCAGTTTTTACGCTGGACGGGGCGGCCCCGAGCAGTACTTC
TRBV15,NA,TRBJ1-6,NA,CATSREVSPLHF,TGTGCCACCAGCAGAGAGGTTTCACCCCTCCACTTT
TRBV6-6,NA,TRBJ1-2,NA,CASRPRQNVPGYTF,TGTGCCAGCAGACCGCGACAGAATGTACCGGGCTACACCTTC
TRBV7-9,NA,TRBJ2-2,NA,CASSLGGTSITVGELFF,TGTGCCAGCAGCCTTGGAGGGACCTCCATCACGGTTGGGGAGCTGTTTTTT
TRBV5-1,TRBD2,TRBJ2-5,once,CASSLTGTSGGQETQYF,TGCGCCAGCAGCCTTACCGGGACTAGCGGGGGGCAAGAGACCCAGTACTTC
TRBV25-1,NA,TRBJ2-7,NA,CASSEYRPGSEQYF,TGTGCCAGCAGTGAATATAGGCCAGGCTCCGAGCAGTACTTC
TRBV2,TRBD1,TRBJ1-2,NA,CASTRDSGLPYGYTF,TGTGCCAGCACCCGGGACAGTGGCCTTCCTTATGGCTACACCTTC
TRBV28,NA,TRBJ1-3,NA,CASSYGASGAGNTIYF,TGTGCCAGCAGTTACGGGGCATCGGGAGCCGGAAACACCATATATTTT
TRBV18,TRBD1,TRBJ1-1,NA,CASSLGTGGTEAFF,TGTGCCAGCTCACTCGGGACAGGGGGGACTGAAGCTTTCTTT
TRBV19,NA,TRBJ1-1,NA,CASKVTNMNTEAFF,TGTGCCAGTAAGGTTACAAATATGAACACTGAAGCTTTCTTT
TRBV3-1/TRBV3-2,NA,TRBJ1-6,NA,CASSPIRGRSNSPLHF,TGTGCCAGCAGCCCGATCCGGGGCAGGAGTAATTCACCCCTCCACTTT
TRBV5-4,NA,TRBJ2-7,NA,CASSSGSWISSYEQYF,TGTGCCAGCAGCTCGGGGTCCTGGATAAGCTCCTACGAGCAGTACTTC
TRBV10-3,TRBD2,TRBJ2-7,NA,CAISVSGGSSYEQYF,TGTGCCATCAGTGTATCCGGCGGGAGCTCCTACGAGCAGTACTTC
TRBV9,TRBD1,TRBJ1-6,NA,CASSDTGGARSPLHF,TGTGCCAGCAGCGATACAGGGGGCGCGAGGTCACCCCTCCACTTT
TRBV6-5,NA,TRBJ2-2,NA,CASTPGGTGELFF,TGTGCCAGCACCCCAGGGGGGACCGGGGAGCTGTTTTTT
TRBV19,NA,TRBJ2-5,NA,CASSIRRARSRDYQETQYF,TGTGCCAGTAGTATACGGCGGGCCCGGTCGCGGGACTACCAAGAGACCCAGTACTTC
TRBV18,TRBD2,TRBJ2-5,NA,CASSPPPGLAQETQYF,TGTGCCAGCTCACCACCACCGGGACTAGCCCAAGAGACCCAGTACTTC
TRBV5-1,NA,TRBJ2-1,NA,CASSLGGGSYNEQFF,TGCGCCAGCAGCTTGGGAGGGGGATCCTACAATGAGCAGTTCTTC
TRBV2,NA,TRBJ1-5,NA,CASSEYPGVDPQHF,TGTGCCAGCAGTGAGTACCCAGGTGTTGACCCCCAGCATTTT
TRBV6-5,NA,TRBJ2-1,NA,CASSRHLQDRNEQFF,TGTGCCAGCAGTCGCCACCTCCAAGACAGGAATGAGCAGTTCTTC
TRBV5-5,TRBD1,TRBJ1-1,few,CASSLRQGRTEAFF,TGTGCCAGCAGCCTTAGACAGGGGAGGACTGAAGCTTTCTTT
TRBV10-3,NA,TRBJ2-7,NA,CAISEGGGPNYEQYF,TGTGCCATCAGTGAGGGGGGAGGCCCAAACTACGAGCAGTACTTC